These T cell receptor beta chains were read from a single sample in a study of CD4 and CD8 cells across lung adenocarcinoma regions. TCRdb passed the PCR reads through MiXCR, listing each CDR3 protein once. The sample includes 25,000 or so distinct CDR3 sequences, around 52% of them seen just once. Sequenced material: CD4+ T cells from the center of a lung tumor. The receptors were gathered from a male donor with lung adenocarcinoma. The CD4 and CD8 labels of this study may be unreliable. Both conserved end residues are part of each CDR3. Fields, in order: V gene, clone size, D gene, J gene, CDR3 DNA, CDR3 protein. The D gene is left open where the match is weak. Clone size appears in some rows only: once, few, many, or a class for an expanded clone.

V: TRBV12-5
size: -
D: -
J: TRBJ2-5
DNA: TGTGCTGGGGGTTTCGGGGCCAGTGACACAGAGACCCAGTACTTC
CDR3: CAGGFGASDTETQYF

V: TRBV27
size: once
D: -
J: TRBJ2-3
DNA: TGTGCCAGCAGTGCGGGGCGACGGGGTTGTGGCACAGAGACGCAGTACTTT
CDR3: CASSAGRRGCGTETQYF

V: TRBV28
size: many
D: -
J: TRBJ2-7
DNA: TGTGCCAGCACCTTACTTGGTGACTCCTACGAGCAGTACTTC
CDR3: CASTLLGDSYEQYF

V: TRBV6-1
size: -
D: TRBD1
J: TRBJ2-7
DNA: TGTGCCAGCAGGCACAGGGGCGGGCACAAAGATACGCAGTACTTC
CDR3: CASRHRGGHKDTQYF

V: TRBV7-7
size: few
D: -
J: TRBJ2-3
DNA: TGTGCTAGCAGCAGGGACGGGAGCACAGATACGCAGTATTTT
CDR3: CASSRDGSTDTQYF

V: TRBV6-1
size: many
D: -
J: TRBJ2-1
DNA: TGTGCCAGCAGTGAAGCGGGCCTTGGGCTAGTATTCAGTGAGCAGTTCTTC
CDR3: CASSEAGLGLVFSEQFF

V: TRBV6-1
size: -
D: -
J: TRBJ2-1
DNA: TGTGCCAGCAGTGAAGGGACCACCGAGGAGCAGTTTTTT
CDR3: CASSEGTTEEQFF

V: TRBV27
size: few
D: -
J: TRBJ2-1
DNA: TGTGCCAGCAGTTTGGCGGGAAGGTACAATGAGCAGTTCTTC
CDR3: CASSLAGRYNEQFF

V: TRBV27
size: many
D: TRBD1
J: TRBJ2-7
DNA: TGTGCCAGCAGTTGGGGACAGTTCTCTTACGAGCAGTACTTC
CDR3: CASSWGQFSYEQYF

V: TRBV10-3
size: -
D: -
J: TRBJ2-2
DNA: TGTGCCATCAGCTTGGGAGAGAACACCGGTACGCAGTTTTTT
CDR3: CAISLGENTGTQFF

V: TRBV11-1
size: -
D: -
J: TRBJ2-7
DNA: TGTGCCAGCAGCCCCGTTCGGACAGTCACTCAAGCGGAGCAGTACTTC
CDR3: CASSPVRTVTQAEQYF

V: TRBV27
size: -
D: -
J: TRBJ2-4
DNA: TGCGCCAGCACGGGGCCGGGAGCCAAAGACACGCAGTATTTC
CDR3: CASTGPGAKDTQYF

V: TRBV6-1
size: few
D: -
J: TRBJ2-3
DNA: TGTGCCAGCAGTGAATTGGATACGCAGTATTTT
CDR3: CASSELDTQYF

V: TRBV9
size: -
D: -
J: TRBJ1-1
DNA: TGTGCCAGCAGCGTAGCTAGGGGACCCATGCCCAGCACTGAAGCTTTCTTT
CDR3: CASSVARGPMPSTEAFF

V: TRBV4-1
size: -
D: -
J: TRBJ2-5
DNA: TGCGCCAGCAGCCACCCAGATACCCAGTACTTC
CDR3: CASSHPDTQYF

V: TRBV27
size: medium-sized
D: -
J: TRBJ2-1
DNA: TGTGCCAGCAGTTTAAACCTAGCCTCTGAGCAGTTCTTC
CDR3: CASSLNLASEQFF

V: TRBV6-1
size: few
D: -
J: TRBJ2-1
DNA: TGTGCCAGCAGTGAAGGGACCACCGGGGAGCAGTTTTTC
CDR3: CASSEGTTGEQFF